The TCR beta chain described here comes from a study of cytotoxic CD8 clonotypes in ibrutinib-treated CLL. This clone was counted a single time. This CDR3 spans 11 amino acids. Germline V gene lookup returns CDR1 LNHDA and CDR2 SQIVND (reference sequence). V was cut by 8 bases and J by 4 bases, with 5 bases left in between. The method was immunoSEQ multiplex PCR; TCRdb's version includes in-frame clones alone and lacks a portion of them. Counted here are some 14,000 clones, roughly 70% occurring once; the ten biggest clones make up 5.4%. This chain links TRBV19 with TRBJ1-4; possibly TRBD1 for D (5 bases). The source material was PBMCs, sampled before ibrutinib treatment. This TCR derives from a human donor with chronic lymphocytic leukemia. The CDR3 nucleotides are TGTGCCAGTGGGGGTAATGAAAAACTGTTTTTT. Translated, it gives CASGGNEKLFF. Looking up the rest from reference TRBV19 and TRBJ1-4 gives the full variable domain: DGGITQSPKYLFRKEGQNVTLSCEQNLNHDAMYWYRQDPGQGLRLIYYSQIVNDFQKGDIAEGYSVSREKKESFPLTVTSAQKNPTAFYLCASGGNEKLFFGSGTQLSVL.